This T cell receptor (beta chain) was identified during a study of T cell repertoires in cytomegalovirus infection. Study-wide background: In public TCR beta signatures, there were indications of both CMV infection and matching HLA type. Regarding the study as a whole: Summed public TCR beta family frequency identified CMV carriers bearing the relevant HLA. CMV-specific TCR beta clonotypes restricted by HLA-C dominated the ex vivo response.

Trimming took 5 bases from V and 3 from J, leaving 10 bases between them. This CDR3 comprises 13 residues. The germline V gene has CDR1 SGHVS and CDR2 FNYEAQ. On this clonotype: Its specificity is not known.

TCRdb re-analysed the reads in MiXCR, keeping a single row per CDR3 protein. The sample includes around 740,000 distinct CDR3 sequences, 35% of them seen just once. Input material: PBMCs. This rearrangement joins TRBV7-6 to TRBJ1-1, with D possibly TRBD1 on 5 matching bases. The sequence was collected from a human donor in good health (CMV status not recorded). Some clones in this sample may be carry-over from other donors' samples. In nucleotides, the CDR3 is TGTGCCAGCAGCGGGGGGGGGTACACTGAAGCTTTCTTT. Protein: CASSGGGYTEAFF.